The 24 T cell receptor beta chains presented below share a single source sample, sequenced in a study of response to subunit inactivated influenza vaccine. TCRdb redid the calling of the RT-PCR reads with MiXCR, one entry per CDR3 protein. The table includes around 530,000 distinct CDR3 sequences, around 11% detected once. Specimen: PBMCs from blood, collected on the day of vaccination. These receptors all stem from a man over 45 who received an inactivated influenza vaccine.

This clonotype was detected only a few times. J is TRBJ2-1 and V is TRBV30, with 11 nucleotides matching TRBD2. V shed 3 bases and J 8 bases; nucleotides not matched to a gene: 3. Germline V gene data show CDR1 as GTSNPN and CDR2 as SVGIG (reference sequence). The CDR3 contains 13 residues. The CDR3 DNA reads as TGTGCCTGGAGGCCTAGCGGGAGGTATGAGCAGTTCTTC. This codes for CAWRPSGRYEQFF.

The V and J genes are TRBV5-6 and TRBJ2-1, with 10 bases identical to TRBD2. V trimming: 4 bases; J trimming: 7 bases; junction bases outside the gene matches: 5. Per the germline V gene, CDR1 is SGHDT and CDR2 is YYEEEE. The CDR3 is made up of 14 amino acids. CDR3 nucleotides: TGTGCCAGCAGCCCGGGACTAGCGCGTAATGAGCAGTTCTTC. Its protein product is CASSPGLARNEQFF.

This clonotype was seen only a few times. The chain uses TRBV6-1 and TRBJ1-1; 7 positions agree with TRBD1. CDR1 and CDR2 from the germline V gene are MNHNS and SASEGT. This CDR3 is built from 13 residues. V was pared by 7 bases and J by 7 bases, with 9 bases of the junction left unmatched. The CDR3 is CASNLQRDSEAFF. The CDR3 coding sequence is TGTGCCAGCAACCTACAACGGGACAGTGAAGCTTTCTTT.

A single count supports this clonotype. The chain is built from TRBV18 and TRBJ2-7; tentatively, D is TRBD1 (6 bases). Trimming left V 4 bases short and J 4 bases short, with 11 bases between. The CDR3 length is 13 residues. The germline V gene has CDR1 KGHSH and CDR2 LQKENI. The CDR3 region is CASSQKQGYEQYF. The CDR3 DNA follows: TGTGCCAGCTCACAAAAACAGGGTTACGAGCAGTACTTC. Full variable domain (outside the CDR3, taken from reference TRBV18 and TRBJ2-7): NAGVMQNPRHLVRRRGQEARLRCSPMKGHSHVYWYRQLPEEGLKFMVYLQKENIIDESGMPKERFSAEFPKEGPSILRIQQVVRGDSAAYFCASSQKQGYEQYFGPGTRLTVT.

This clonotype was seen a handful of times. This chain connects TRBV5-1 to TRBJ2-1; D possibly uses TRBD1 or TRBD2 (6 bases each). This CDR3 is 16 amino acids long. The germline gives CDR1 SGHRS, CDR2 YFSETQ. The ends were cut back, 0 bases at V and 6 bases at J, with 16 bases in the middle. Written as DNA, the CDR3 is TGCGCCAGCAGCTTGGCCAATCGGGGGACAATCAATGAGCAGTTCTTC. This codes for CASSLANRGTINEQFF.

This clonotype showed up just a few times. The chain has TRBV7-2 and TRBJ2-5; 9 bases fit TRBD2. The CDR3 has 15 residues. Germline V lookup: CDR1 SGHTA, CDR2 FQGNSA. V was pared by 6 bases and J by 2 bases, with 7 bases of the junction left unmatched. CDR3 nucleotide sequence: TGTGCCAGCAGTTCGGCTAGCGGGATACAAGAGACCCAGTACTTC. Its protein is CASSSASGIQETQYF.

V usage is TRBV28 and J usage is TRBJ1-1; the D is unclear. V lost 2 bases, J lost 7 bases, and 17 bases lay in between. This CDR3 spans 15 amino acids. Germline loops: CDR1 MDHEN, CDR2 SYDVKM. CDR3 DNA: TGTGCCAGCAGTTTACGATCCGACGCAATCAATGAAGCTTTCTTT. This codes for CASSLRSDAINEAFF.

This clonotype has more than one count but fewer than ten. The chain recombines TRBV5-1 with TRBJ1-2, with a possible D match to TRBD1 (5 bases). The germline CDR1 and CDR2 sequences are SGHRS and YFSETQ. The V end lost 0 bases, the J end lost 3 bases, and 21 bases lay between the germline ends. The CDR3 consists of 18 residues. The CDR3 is CASSLVGGATPDDYGYTF. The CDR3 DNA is TGCGCCAGCAGCTTGGTGGGGGGAGCTACCCCGGACGACTATGGCTACACCTTC.

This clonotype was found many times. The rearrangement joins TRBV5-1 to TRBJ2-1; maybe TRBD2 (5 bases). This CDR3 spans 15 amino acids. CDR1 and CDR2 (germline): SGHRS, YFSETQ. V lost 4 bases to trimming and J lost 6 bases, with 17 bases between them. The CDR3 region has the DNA TGCGCCAGCAGCCTTGGCAGCGGTTTGAGCAATGAGCAGTTCTTC. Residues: CASSLGSGLSNEQFF.

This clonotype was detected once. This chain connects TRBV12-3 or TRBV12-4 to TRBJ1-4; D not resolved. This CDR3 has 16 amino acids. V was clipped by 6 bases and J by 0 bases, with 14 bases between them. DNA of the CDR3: TGTGCCAGCAGCCCAGGATATCTTGCAACTAATGAAAAACTGTTTTTT. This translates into CASSPGYLATNEKLFF.

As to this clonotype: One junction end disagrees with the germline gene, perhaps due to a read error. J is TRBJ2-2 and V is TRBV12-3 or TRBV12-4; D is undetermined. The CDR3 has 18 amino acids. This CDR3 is CARSLVADSWTHTGELFF. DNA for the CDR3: TGTGCCCGCAGTTTAGTCGCAGACTCATGGACCCACACCGGGGAGCTGTTTTTT.

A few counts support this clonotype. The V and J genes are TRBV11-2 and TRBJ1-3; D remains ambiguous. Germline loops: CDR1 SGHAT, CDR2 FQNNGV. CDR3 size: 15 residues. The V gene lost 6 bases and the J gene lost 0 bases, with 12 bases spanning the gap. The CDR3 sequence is CASSPNPGSGNTIYF. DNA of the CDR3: TGTGCCAGCAGTCCTAACCCAGGCTCTGGAAACACCATATATTTT.

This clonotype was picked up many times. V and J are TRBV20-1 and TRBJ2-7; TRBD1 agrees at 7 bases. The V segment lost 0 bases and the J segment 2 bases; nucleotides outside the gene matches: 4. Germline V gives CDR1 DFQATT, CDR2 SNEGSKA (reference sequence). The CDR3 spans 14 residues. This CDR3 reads CSARDRDRTYEQYF. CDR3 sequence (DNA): TGCAGTGCTAGAGATCGGGACAGAACCTACGAGCAGTACTTC.

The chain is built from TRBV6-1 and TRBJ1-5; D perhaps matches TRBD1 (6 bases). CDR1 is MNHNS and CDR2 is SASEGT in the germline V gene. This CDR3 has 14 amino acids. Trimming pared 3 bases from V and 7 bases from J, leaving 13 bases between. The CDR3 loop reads CASSDSGVRQPQHF. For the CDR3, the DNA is TGTGCCAGCAGTGATTCAGGGGTGAGGCAGCCCCAGCATTTT.

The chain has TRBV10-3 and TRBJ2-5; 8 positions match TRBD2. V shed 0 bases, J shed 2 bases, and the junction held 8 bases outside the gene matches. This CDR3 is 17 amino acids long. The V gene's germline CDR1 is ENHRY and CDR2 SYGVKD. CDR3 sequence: CAISESQLLADQETQYF. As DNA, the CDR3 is TGTGCCATCAGTGAGTCGCAGCTACTAGCGGATCAAGAGACCCAGTACTTC.

DNA of the CDR3: TGTGCTAGTGGTCCCGGACAGGGGAGATCCTATGGCTACACCTTC. Translated: CASGPGQGRSYGYTF. The V and J genes are TRBV12-5 and TRBJ1-2; 9 nucleotides line up with TRBD1. The ends lost 5 bases at V and 4 bases at J; junction bases unmatched: 8. Germline V gene data show CDR1 as LGHNT and CDR2 as FRNRAP. This CDR3 has 15 residues. Full variable domain (rest looked up from reference TRBV12-5 and TRBJ1-2): DARVTQTPRHKVTEMGQEVTMRCQPILGHNTVFWYRQTMMQGLELLAYFRNRAPLDDSGMPKDRFSAEMPDATLATLKIQPSEPRDSAVYFCASGPGQGRSYGYTFGSGTRLTVV.

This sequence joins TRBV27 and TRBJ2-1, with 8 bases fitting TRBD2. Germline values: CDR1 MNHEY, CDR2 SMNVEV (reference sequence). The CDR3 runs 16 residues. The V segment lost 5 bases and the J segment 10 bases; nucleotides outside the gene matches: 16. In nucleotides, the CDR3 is TGTGCCAGCAGTCAAACCGGGACTAGGACCGGGGAAGAGCAGTTCTTC. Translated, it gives CASSQTGTRTGEEQFF.

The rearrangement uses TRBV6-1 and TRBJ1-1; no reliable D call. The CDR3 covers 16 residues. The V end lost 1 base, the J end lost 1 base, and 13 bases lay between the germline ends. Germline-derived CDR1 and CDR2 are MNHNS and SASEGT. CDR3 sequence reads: CASSEDFPGGNTEAFF. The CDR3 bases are TGTGCCAGCAGTGAAGATTTCCCAGGCGGGAACACTGAAGCTTTCTTT.

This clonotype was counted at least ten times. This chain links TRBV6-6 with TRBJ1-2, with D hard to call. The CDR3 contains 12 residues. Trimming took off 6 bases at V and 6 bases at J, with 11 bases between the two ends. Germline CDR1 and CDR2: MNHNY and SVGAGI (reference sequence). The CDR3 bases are TGTGCCAGCAGGCTAATGGGGAATGGCTACACCTTC. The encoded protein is CASRLMGNGYTF.

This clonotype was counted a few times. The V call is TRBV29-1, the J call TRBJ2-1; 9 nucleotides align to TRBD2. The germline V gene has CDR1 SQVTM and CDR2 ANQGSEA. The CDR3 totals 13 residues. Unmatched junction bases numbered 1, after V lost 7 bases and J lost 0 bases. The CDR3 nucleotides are TGCAGCGGACTAGCGGTCTCCTACAATGAGCAGTTCTTC. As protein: CSGLAVSYNEQFF.

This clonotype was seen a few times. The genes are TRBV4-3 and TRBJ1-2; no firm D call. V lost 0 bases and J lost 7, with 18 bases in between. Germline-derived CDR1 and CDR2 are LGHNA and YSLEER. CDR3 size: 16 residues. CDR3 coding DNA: TGCGCCAGCAGCCAAGACCTCCCCGGCCTCGGCTCTGGCTACACCTTC. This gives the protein CASSQDLPGLGSGYTF.

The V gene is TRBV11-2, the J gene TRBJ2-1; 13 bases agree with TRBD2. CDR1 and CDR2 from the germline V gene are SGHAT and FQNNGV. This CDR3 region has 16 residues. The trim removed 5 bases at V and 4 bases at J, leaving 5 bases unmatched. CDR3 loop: CASSPTSGGFYNEQFF. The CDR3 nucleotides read TGTGCCAGCAGCCCGACTAGCGGGGGGTTTTACAATGAGCAGTTCTTC.

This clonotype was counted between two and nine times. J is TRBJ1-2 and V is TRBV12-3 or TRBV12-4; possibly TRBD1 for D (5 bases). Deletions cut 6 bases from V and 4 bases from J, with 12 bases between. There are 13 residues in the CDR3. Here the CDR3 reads CASREGQPYGYTF. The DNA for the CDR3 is TGTGCCAGCAGGGAAGGACAACCCTATGGCTACACCTTC.

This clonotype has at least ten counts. Here the CDR3 reads CASSQDGSNQPQHF. Here the CDR3 DNA reads TGTGCCAGCAGCCAAGACGGGAGCAATCAGCCCCAGCATTTT. The rearrangement joins TRBV4-2 to TRBJ1-5; D uncertain. CDR1 is LGHNA and CDR2 is YNFKEQ in the germline V gene. The CDR3 spans 14 residues. Trimming pared 0 bases from V and 1 base from J, leaving 4 bases between.